This entry lists 2 T cell receptor beta chains sequenced from one sample in a study of regulatory T cells in long-lasting Graves disease (dated by TCRdb to the early 2020s). In the paper's terms, the time point label means: newly diagnosed GD, antithyroid drugs for less than 3 months. RNA was extracted from PBMCs in TRIzol for both TCR sequencing and RNA sequencing. Library creation used multiplex PCR. For sequencing, an Illumina HiSeq 4000 was employed. iRepertoire HTBI primers and Arm-PCR amplification of CDR3 regions were used to construct TCR beta libraries. TCRdb applied fastp at Q25 and MiXCR to the public reads, then kept only in-frame beta chains. Every CDR3 protein is listed once, alongside the most common genes and DNA of its rows. Across this sample there are 300,000 to 400,000 distinct CDR3 sequences, with around 16% seen only once. The ten largest clones add up to 22% of the sample. The sequenced sample was peripheral blood mononuclear cells (PBMCs), obtained at new diagnosis, from a patient treated with antithyroid drugs. The source of these receptors is a female donor with Graves disease.

This clonotype was detected many times. The chain uses TRBV4-1 and TRBJ1-1; D uncertain. The CDR3 extends over 16 amino acids. Looked up from germline, CDR1 is MGHRA and CDR2 is YSYEKL. Trimming took 4 bases from V and 1 from J, leaving 16 bases between them. In DNA form, the CDR3 reads TGCGCCAGCAGCCGAGGAGCTGCTAAGGGGAACACTGAAGCTTTCTTT. Its protein product is CASSRGAAKGNTEAFF.

This rearrangement joins TRBV7-3 to TRBJ2-1, with D perhaps TRBD2 (5 bases). Trimming pared 5 bases from V and 10 bases from J, leaving 15 bases between. Germline loops: CDR1 SGHTA, CDR2 FQGTGA. This CDR3 region has 13 residues. CDR3 DNA sequence: TGTGCCAGCAGCCCCTCCGGGAACTGGGAGCAGTTCTTC. It specifies CASSPSGNWEQFF.